The 19 T cell receptor beta chains below all came from one sample that was sequenced in a study of T cell changes during pregnancy in multiple sclerosis. TCRdb's copy holds only in-frame clones and misses some; the assay was immunoSEQ multiplex PCR. The sample has tens of thousands of clones, about nine tenths seen once. The material sequenced was peripheral blood, taken in the first trimester of pregnancy. Receptors originate from a female donor with multiple sclerosis, enrolled in a pregnancy study.

This chain uses TRBV5-8 with TRBJ2-7, with TRBD2 identical over 14 bases. Germline-derived CDR1 and CDR2 are SGHTS and YDEGEE. After removal of 4 bases from V and 3 bases from J, the junction contained 9 bases not matched to a gene. The CDR3 runs 17 residues. CDR3 sequence (DNA): TGTGCCAGCAGCGAGGGACTAGCGGGGGTGTTGAACTACGAGCAGTACTTC. Residues: CASSEGLAGVLNYEQYF.

This clone was seen just once. The chain couples TRBV14 to TRBJ2-1; 10 nucleotides match TRBD1. The germline gives CDR1 SGHDN, CDR2 FVKESK. Unmatched junction bases numbered 14, after V lost 6 bases and J lost 9 bases. The CDR3 extends over 16 amino acids. CDR3 in amino acids: CASSLWGTGAGGEQFF. In DNA form, the CDR3 reads TGTGCCAGCAGTTTGTGGGGGACAGGGGCCGGTGGTGAGCAGTTCTTC.

V and J are TRBV5-1 and TRBJ1-4; 8 bases map to TRBD1. The CDR3 has 15 amino acids. CDR1 and CDR2 (germline): SGHRS, YFSETQ. After removal of 4 bases from V and 6 bases from J, the junction contained 8 bases not matched to a gene. CDR3 region: CASSHQGAVDEKLFF. The CDR3 DNA follows: TGCGCCAGCAGCCATCAGGGGGCGGTTGATGAAAAACTGTTTTTT.

This clone was picked up one time. V is TRBV27 and J is TRBJ2-3; D gene unclear. V lost 4 bases and J 0 bases, leaving 8 bases between the germline ends. The germline V gene encodes CDR1 MNHEY and CDR2 SMNVEV (reference sequence). The CDR3 consists of 14 residues. CDR3 coding DNA: TGTGCCAGCAGTTGGCAATATAGCACAGATACGCAGTATTTT. Encoded protein: CASSWQYSTDTQYF.

The count of this clone is one. The CDR3 sequence is CASSGRLADSQETQYF. The CDR3 DNA is TGTGCCAGCAGTGGGCGACTGGCGGACAGTCAAGAGACCCAGTACTTC. The rearrangement uses TRBV2 and TRBJ2-5; a weak D match, TRBD1 (6 bases). Deletions cut 4 bases from V and 2 bases from J, with 17 bases between. Per the germline V gene, CDR1 is SNHLY and CDR2 is FYNNEI. The CDR3 is 16 residues long.

J is TRBJ2-6 and V is TRBV15, with D possibly being TRBD1 (6 bases). The CDR3 is 16 amino acids. Germline V lookup: CDR1 LNHNV, CDR2 YYDKDF (reference sequence). V was clipped by 1 base and J by 3 bases, with 10 bases between them. Here the CDR3 reads CATSRGGGGGANVLTF. CDR3 bases: TGTGCCACCAGCAGAGGAGGGGGTGGTGGGGCCAACGTCCTGACTTTC. Combining the CDR3 with reference TRBV15 and TRBJ2-6 gives the whole variable domain DAMVIQNPRYQVTQFGKPVTLSCSQTLNHNVMYWYQQKSSQAPKLLFHYYDKDFNNEADTPDNFQSRRPNTSFCFLDIRSPGLGDTAMYLCATSRGGGGGANVLTFGAGSRLTVL.

The sample holds one count of this clone. J is TRBJ2-3 and V is TRBV5-6, with 8 bases lining up with TRBD2. The V gene's germline CDR1 is SGHDT and CDR2 YYEEEE. V lost 4 bases and J lost 2; bases outside the gene matches: 6. The CDR3 length is 15 residues. The CDR3 loop reads CASSIGTRATDTQYF. The CDR3, as DNA: TGTGCCAGCAGCATCGGGACTAGAGCCACAGATACGCAGTATTTT.

The V call is TRBV19, the J call TRBJ2-2; 11 bases match TRBD2. CDR3 size: 17 residues. CDR1 is LNHDA, CDR2 SQIVND, per germline (reference sequence). The trim removed 3 bases at V and 1 base at J, leaving 4 bases unmatched. The CDR3, as DNA: TGTGCCAGTAGTATCTCCCTAGCGGGGGGGAACACCGGGGAGCTGTTTTTT. Its translation is CASSISLAGGNTGELFF.

The chain combines TRBV19 with TRBJ2-1; TRBD2 is a possible D gene (5 bases). V lost 3 bases, J lost 0 bases, and 9 bases lay in between. The CDR3 covers 15 residues. Germline CDR1 is LNHDA and CDR2 is SQIVND (reference sequence). The CDR3 region has the DNA TGTGCCAGTAGTATCGCTGGGAGCTCCTACAATGAGCAGTTCTTC. This encodes CASSIAGSSYNEQFF.

The V gene is TRBV19, the J gene TRBJ2-1; D is undetermined. The V end was cut by 6 bases, the J end by 5 bases, with 14 bases between. The CDR3 has 14 amino acids. Germline V gene lookup returns CDR1 LNHDA and CDR2 SQIVND (reference sequence). The CDR3 DNA follows: TGTGCCAGTAGGGTAGTTTCCCGCCACAATGAGCAGTTCTTC. Its translation is CASRVVSRHNEQFF.

The chain joins TRBV19 to TRBJ2-7; 11 positions match TRBD2. J was trimmed by 4 bases and V by 4 bases; bases with no gene match: 12. Germline V lookup: CDR1 LNHDA, CDR2 SQIVND (reference sequence). CDR3 length: 17 amino acids. The DNA for the CDR3 is TGTGCCAGTAGTACGACTAGCGGGACGGGCCCGGTTTACGAGCAGTACTTC. It codes for CASSTTSGTGPVYEQYF. Combining the CDR3 with reference TRBV19 and TRBJ2-7 gives the whole variable domain DGGITQSPKYLFRKEGQNVTLSCEQNLNHDAMYWYRQDPGQGLRLIYYSQIVNDFQKGDIAEGYSVSREKKESFPLTVTSAQKNPTAFYLCASSTTSGTGPVYEQYFGPGTRLTVT.

The chain links TRBV7-9 to TRBJ2-5; the match to TRBD2 covers 14 bases. There are 19 residues in the CDR3. V trimming: 2 bases; J trimming: 3 bases; junction bases outside the gene matches: 11. CDR1 is SEHNR, CDR2 FQNEAQ, per germline (reference sequence). This CDR3 is CASSLHGGTSGSVKETQYF. CDR3 nucleotide sequence: TGTGCCAGCAGCTTACACGGGGGGACTAGCGGGAGTGTAAAAGAGACCCAGTACTTC.

Comments on this clone: At one end, the junction sequence differs from germline, possibly due to a read error. Different DNA sequences within this sample yield the same CDR3. The rearrangement uses TRBV29-1 and TRBJ2-7, with D hard to call. The CDR3 sequence is 12 residues long. Germline CDR1 SQVTM, CDR2 ANQGSEA. CDR3: CSVEGQSYEQYF. The CDR3 DNA follows: TGCAGCGTCGAAGGCCAGTCCTACGAGCAGTACTTC.

The CDR3 reads CASSLGLAGPNTGELFF. For the CDR3, the DNA is TGCGCCAGCAGCTTGGGGCTAGCGGGACCGAACACCGGGGAGCTGTTTTTT. This chain connects TRBV5-1 to TRBJ2-2; TRBD2 agrees at 9 bases. Germline lookup yields CDR1 SGHRS and CDR2 YFSETQ. V dropped 0 bases and J dropped 0; count of bases not matched to a gene: 3. The CDR3 runs to 17 residues.

This rearrangement joins TRBV15 to TRBJ1-2; D gene ambiguous. Germline V CDR1 and CDR2: LNHNV, YYDKDF (reference sequence). Deletions cut 0 bases from V and 0 bases from J, with 14 bases between. This CDR3 is built from 17 residues. CDR3 loop: CATSRDFLDSANYGYTF. CDR3 bases: TGTGCCACCAGCAGAGATTTCCTAGATTCAGCTAACTATGGCTACACCTTC.

The chain carries TRBV6-4 and TRBJ2-7, with D tentatively TRBD2 (6 bases). Trimming left V 6 bases short and J 0 bases short, with 12 bases between. Germline V gene sequence: CDR1 MRHNA, CDR2 SNTAGT. The CDR3 extends over 14 amino acids. The CDR3 DNA reads as TGTGCCAGCAGACTAGCTGCAAGCTCCTACGAGCAGTACTTC. Protein: CASRLAASSYEQYF.

V gene TRBV6-4 combines with J gene TRBJ2-3; 8 bases are shared with TRBD2. Germline V gene data show CDR1 as MRHNA and CDR2 as SNTAGT. The CDR3 has 15 residues. J lost 4 bases, V lost 4 bases, and 7 bases had no gene match. DNA of the CDR3: TGTGCCAGCAGTGGTGTCGCGGGAGGTGCAGATACGCAGTATTTT. Amino acid sequence: CASSGVAGGADTQYF.

This clone was recorded only once. The chain has TRBV7-8 and TRBJ2-7, with 8 bases matching TRBD1. V was pared by 5 bases and J by 4 bases, with 13 bases of the junction left unmatched. The CDR3 totals 16 residues. Germline lookup yields CDR1 SGHVS and CDR2 FQNEAQ. The CDR3 loop reads CASSRPFRDRLYEQYF. DNA of the CDR3: TGTGCCAGCAGCCGACCTTTCCGGGACAGGCTATACGAGCAGTACTTC.

This clone appeared once. V usage is TRBV19 and J usage is TRBJ1-2; 9 bases are a match to TRBD1. Germline assignment: CDR1 LNHDA and CDR2 SQIVND (reference sequence). V shed 7 bases and J 2 bases; nucleotides not matched to a gene: 14. The CDR3 covers 17 residues. CDR3 coding DNA: TGTGCCAGTACCTCACAGGGGGCGCGAAGTTTGAACTATGGCTACACCTTC. Protein product: CASTSQGARSLNYGYTF.